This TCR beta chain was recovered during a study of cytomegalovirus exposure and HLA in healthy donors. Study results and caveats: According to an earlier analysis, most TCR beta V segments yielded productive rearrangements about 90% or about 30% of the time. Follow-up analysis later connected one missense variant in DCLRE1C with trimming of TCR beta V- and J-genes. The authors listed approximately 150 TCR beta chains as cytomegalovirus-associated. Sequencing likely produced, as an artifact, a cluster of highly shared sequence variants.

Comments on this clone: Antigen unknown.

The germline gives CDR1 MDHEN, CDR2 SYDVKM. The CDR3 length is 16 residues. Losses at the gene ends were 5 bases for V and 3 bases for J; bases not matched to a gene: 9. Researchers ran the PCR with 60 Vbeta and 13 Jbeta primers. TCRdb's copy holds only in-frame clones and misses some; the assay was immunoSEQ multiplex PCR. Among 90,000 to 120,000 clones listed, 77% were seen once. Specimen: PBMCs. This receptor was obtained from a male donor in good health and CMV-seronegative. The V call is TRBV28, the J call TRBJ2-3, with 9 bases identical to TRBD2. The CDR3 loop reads CASSPQLAGSTDTQYF. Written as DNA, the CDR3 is TGTGCCAGCAGTCCCCAACTAGCGGGTTCAACAGATACGCAGTATTTT.